The 29 T cell receptor beta chains below were found in one sample sequenced in a study of cytomegalovirus exposure and HLA in healthy donors. PCR employed 60 Vbeta and 13 Jbeta primers. Some clones are missing from TCRdb's copy, which holds only in-frame ones; the method was immunoSEQ multiplex PCR. The sample yields some 80,000 clones, less than 80% seen once. Input material: PBMCs. These receptors all stem from a human donor in good health.

The gene calls are TRBV6-1 and TRBJ2-7; the match to TRBD1 covers 12 bases. Germline V gene sequence: CDR1 MNHNS, CDR2 SASEGT. Losses at the gene ends were 4 bases for V and 6 bases for J; bases not matched to a gene: 4. CDR3 length equals 14 residues. The CDR3 protein is CASSGGTGGREQYF. CDR3 nucleotides: TGTGCCAGCAGTGGCGGGACAGGGGGCCGCGAGCAGTACTTC.

The V gene is TRBV30, the J gene TRBJ1-5; 8 bases are shared with TRBD1. Trimming cost V 5 bases and J 7 bases; bases outside gene matches: 7. CDR1 and CDR2 from the germline V gene are GTSNPN and SVGIG (reference sequence). The CDR3 is made up of 13 amino acids. The CDR3 region is CAWAIRGQQPQHF. The CDR3 nucleotides are TGTGCCTGGGCCATCAGGGGGCAACAGCCCCAGCATTTT.

Concerning this clone itself: Compared with germline, one end of the junction differs, possibly owing to a read error. The gene calls are TRBV18 and TRBJ2-5, with 9 bases that match TRBD2. Germline values: CDR1 KGHSH, CDR2 LQKENI. The CDR3 runs 16 residues. The CDR3 sequence: CASSPLGAGGQETQYF. Written as DNA, the CDR3 is TGTGCCAGCTCCCCACTCGGAGCGGGGGGTCAAGAGACCCAGTACTTC.

In its sample, this clone was seen a few times. The chain recombines TRBV30 with TRBJ1-5; 9 nucleotides align to TRBD1. Germline CDR1 is GTSNPN and CDR2 is SVGIG (reference sequence). V shed 2 bases and J 2 bases; nucleotides not matched to a gene: 7. The CDR3 has 16 residues. The CDR3 DNA sequence: TGTGCCTGGAGTCCTATGTGGGACAGGGGCAATCAGCCCCAGCATTTT. Translating gives CAWSPMWDRGNQPQHF.

The chain couples TRBV28 to TRBJ1-1; D is unclear. The CDR3 spans 15 residues. With 5 bases removed from V and 1 base from J, the gap between germline ends came to 14 bases. CDR1 MDHEN and CDR2 SYDVKM come from the germline V gene. The CDR3: CASSPRTYGNTEAFF. In nucleotides, the CDR3 is TGTGCCAGCAGTCCGCGGACTTACGGGAACACTGAAGCTTTCTTT. The variable domain in full, completed from reference TRBV28 and TRBJ1-1, reads DVKVTQSSRYLVKRTGEKVFLECVQDMDHENMFWYRQDPGLGLRLIYFSYDVKMKEKGDIPEGYSVSREKKERFSLILESASTNQTSMYLCASSPRTYGNTEAFFGQGTRLTVV.

This clone was found a few times. This chain uses TRBV11-2 with TRBJ1-3, with no clear D. CDR1 is SGHAT and CDR2 is FQNNGV in the germline V gene. There are 14 residues in the CDR3. Between the trimmed V and J ends, which lost 0 bases and 0 bases, there was a span of 3 bases. The CDR3 region is CASSLDSSGNTIYF. For the CDR3, the DNA is TGTGCCAGCAGCTTAGACAGCTCTGGAAACACCATATATTTT. Filled out from reference TRBV11-2 and TRBJ1-3, the complete variable domain reads EAGVAQSPRYKIIEKRQSVAFWCNPISGHATLYWYQQILGQGPKLLIQFQNNGVVDDSQLPKDRFSAERLKGVDSTLKIQPAKLEDSAVYLCASSLDSSGNTIYFGEGSWLTVV.

J is TRBJ1-2 and V is TRBV6-5; 7 nucleotides match TRBD1. There are 13 residues in the CDR3. V was clipped by 6 bases and J by 6 bases; unmatched bases: 7. Germline V gene lookup returns CDR1 MNHEY and CDR2 SVGAGI. CDR3 amino acids: CASRPQGYDGYTF. The CDR3 coding sequence is TGTGCCAGCAGACCACAGGGGTACGATGGCTACACCTTC.

The chain links TRBV5-6 to TRBJ1-2; D unresolved. CDR1 and CDR2 (germline): SGHDT, YYEEEE. Trimming cost V 5 bases and J 7 bases, with 9 bases left between them. This CDR3 is built from 11 residues. The DNA for the CDR3 is TGTGCCAGCAGTCGTCGGTTTGGCTACACCTTC. This gives the protein CASSRRFGYTF.

The rearrangement uses TRBV9 and TRBJ2-3; D gene ambiguous. The CDR3 extends over 13 amino acids. The germline V gene has CDR1 SGDLS and CDR2 YYNGEE. The V gene lost 0 bases and the J gene lost 5 bases, with 7 bases spanning the gap. CDR3 in amino acids: CASSVALIDTQYF. The CDR3 nucleotides read TGTGCCAGCAGCGTAGCCCTAATAGATACGCAGTATTTT.

The chain joins TRBV6-6 to TRBJ2-7; 7 nucleotides line up with TRBD1. The CDR3 has 16 residues. Germline V gene data show CDR1 as MNHNY and CDR2 as SVGAGI (reference sequence). V lost 6 bases, J lost 2 bases, and 13 bases stayed unmatched. As DNA, the CDR3 is TGTGCCAGCAGATCTGACAGGGCGAGAGGGACCTACGAGCAGTACTTC. Translated, it gives CASRSDRARGTYEQYF.

CDR3 DNA: TGCGCCAGCAGCCCTGAGGGGGGGGCTAGTATGAACACTGAAGCTTTCTTT. Protein product: CASSPEGGASMNTEAFF. The gene calls are TRBV5-1 and TRBJ1-1; D possibly corresponds to TRBD1 (6 bases). There are 17 residues in the CDR3. The germline gives CDR1 SGHRS, CDR2 YFSETQ. Deletions cut 4 bases from V and 0 bases from J, with 19 bases between.

This chain connects TRBV7-9 to TRBJ1-1; D call uncertain. V lost 3 bases to trimming and J lost 1 base, with 9 bases between them. Germline CDR1 and CDR2: SEHNR and FQNEAQ (reference sequence). The length of the CDR3 is 14 residues. Here the CDR3 DNA reads TGTGCCAGCAGCTTTCGAGGGAGGAACACTGAAGCTTTCTTT. This codes for CASSFRGRNTEAFF. Based on the CDR3 plus reference TRBV7-9 and TRBJ1-1, the full variable domain is DTGVSQNPRHKITKRGQNVTFRCDPISEHNRLYWYRQTLGQGPEFLTYFQNEAQLEKSRLLSDRFSAERPKGSFSTLEIQRTEQGDSAMYLCASSFRGRNTEAFFGQGTRLTVV.

This chain joins TRBV6-6 and TRBJ1-2, with TRBD1 matching over 10 bases. Unmatched junction bases numbered 10, after V lost 1 base and J lost 8 bases. CDR1 is MNHNY, CDR2 SVGAGI, per germline (reference sequence). The CDR3 runs to 16 residues. CDR3 sequence reads: CASSYYRQGARGGYTF. The DNA for the CDR3 is TGTGCCAGCAGTTACTATCGACAGGGGGCGAGGGGAGGCTACACCTTC.

The rearrangement uses TRBV4-3 and TRBJ1-1, with a weak D call TRBD1 (5 bases). Trimming took 3 bases from V and 0 from J, leaving 11 bases between them. This CDR3 is built from 15 residues. Germline V gene lookup returns CDR1 LGHNA and CDR2 YSLEER. CDR3 in amino acids: CASSHAGGMNTEAFF. The CDR3 region has the DNA TGCGCCAGCAGCCACGCCGGGGGTATGAACACTGAAGCTTTCTTT.

This clone was seen once. The V call is TRBV5-4, the J call TRBJ1-6, with D maybe TRBD1 (6 bases). Between the trimmed V and J ends, which lost 0 bases and 13 bases, there was a span of 8 bases. Germline CDR1 is SGHNT and CDR2 is YYREEE (reference sequence). The CDR3 is 12 residues long. CDR3 amino acids: CASSLDQGPLHF. CDR3 in DNA: TGTGCCAGCAGCTTGGATCAGGGGCCCCTCCACTTT.

This chain's CDR3 is CSVVSVGQENTEAFF. The CDR3 region has the DNA TGCAGCGTTGTAAGCGTCGGACAGGAGAACACTGAAGCTTTCTTT. The V gene is TRBV29-1, the J gene TRBJ1-1; TRBD1 matches 7 bases. Per the germline V gene, CDR1 is SQVTM and CDR2 is ANQGSEA. This CDR3 has 15 amino acids. J lost 1 base, V lost 4 bases, and 9 bases had no gene match.

The rearrangement links TRBV7-9 to TRBJ2-7, with TRBD2 matching 14 bases. CDR1 is SEHNR, CDR2 FQNEAQ, per germline (reference sequence). This CDR3 has 16 amino acids. V lost 4 bases to trimming and J lost 4 bases; unmatched junction nucleotides: 6. The CDR3 loop is CASSSAGTSGGYEQYF. In DNA, the CDR3 is TGTGCCAGCAGCTCGGCCGGGACTAGCGGGGGTTACGAGCAGTACTTC.

This clone was recorded a few times. The chain employs TRBV2 and TRBJ2-7; 7 positions match TRBD1. Looked up from germline, CDR1 is SNHLY and CDR2 is FYNNEI. Trimming removed 8 bases from V and 1 base from J; junction bases left unmatched: 8. The CDR3 sequence is 14 residues long. The DNA of the CDR3 is TGTGCCAGCTCAGAGCCAGGGGGATCCTACGAGCAGTACTTC. Its translation: CASSEPGGSYEQYF. The full variable domain, in which reference TRBV2 and TRBJ2-7 provide the parts outside the CDR3, is EPEVTQTPSHQVTQMGQEVILRCVPISNHLYFYWYRQILGQKVEFLVSFYNNEISEKSEIFDDQFSVERPDGSNFTLKIRSTKLEDSAMYFCASSEPGGSYEQYFGPGTRLTVT.

This chain links TRBV12-5 with TRBJ2-7; the match to TRBD1 covers 7 bases. CDR1 and CDR2 (germline): LGHNT, FRNRAP. The CDR3 runs 15 residues. V lost 1 base to trimming and J lost 2 bases; unmatched junction nucleotides: 5. The CDR3 region has the DNA TGTGCTAGTGGTTTGGCGACAGGGCGGGCCTACGAGCAGTACTTC. Its protein product is CASGLATGRAYEQYF.

This clone was seen more than once but under ten times. The chain is built from TRBV27 and TRBJ1-5, with D perhaps TRBD1 (5 bases). Trimming left V 5 bases short and J 1 base short, with 9 bases between. CDR3 length equals 14 residues. From germline, CDR1 is MNHEY and CDR2 SMNVEV (reference sequence). CDR3 amino acids: CASSITGSNQPQHF. The CDR3 nucleotides read TGTGCCAGCAGTATCACAGGAAGCAATCAGCCCCAGCATTTT.

The chain couples TRBV27 to TRBJ2-7; tentatively, D is TRBD2 (6 bases). Germline-derived CDR1 and CDR2 are MNHEY and SMNVEV (reference sequence). The CDR3 totals 16 residues. Deletions cut 0 bases from V and 4 bases from J, with 16 bases between. The CDR3 DNA reads TGTGCCAGCAGTTTATCGGCAGGCTCTGCGGGGTACGAGCAGTACTTC. It is translated as CASSLSAGSAGYEQYF.

The chain uses TRBV19 and TRBJ2-7; 10 bases map to TRBD1. V lost 0 bases to trimming and J lost 3 bases; unmatched junction nucleotides: 5. This CDR3 contains 16 residues. CDR1 is LNHDA, CDR2 SQIVND, per germline (reference sequence). This chain's CDR3 is CASSIDDRGRIYEQYF. In DNA form, the CDR3 reads TGTGCCAGTAGTATAGATGACAGGGGGCGAATCTACGAGCAGTACTTC.

In regard to this clone: The identical CDR3 is also encoded by other nucleotide sequences in the sample. The chain is built from TRBV29-1 and TRBJ1-1; no reliable D call. Germline CDR1 SQVTM, CDR2 ANQGSEA. Trimming took off 3 bases at V and 5 bases at J, with 7 bases between the two ends. CDR3 size: 11 residues. CDR3 sequence reads: CSVDSGTEAFF. CDR3 bases: TGCAGCGTTGATTCCGGGACTGAAGCTTTCTTT.

The chain combines TRBV4-1 with TRBJ1-4; TRBD1 aligns across 7 bases. The germline V gene encodes CDR1 MGHRA and CDR2 YSYEKL. The CDR3 sequence is 14 residues long. The junction had 9 bases not matched to a gene; V was cut back by 4 bases and J by 10 bases. The CDR3 is CASSPSGQVGKLFF. The CDR3 bases are TGCGCCAGCAGCCCCTCAGGACAGGTGGGAAAACTGTTTTTT.

The chain employs TRBV4-1 and TRBJ2-7, with 10 positions matching TRBD1. This CDR3 has 14 amino acids. V shed 5 bases and J 5 bases; nucleotides not matched to a gene: 6. Germline V gene data show CDR1 as MGHRA and CDR2 as YSYEKL. Here the CDR3 reads CASSYRDRGDEQYF. The CDR3 DNA follows: TGCGCCAGCAGCTACCGGGACAGGGGAGACGAGCAGTACTTC.

The V and J genes are TRBV5-1 and TRBJ2-1; the match to TRBD1 covers 11 bases. V lost 4 bases to trimming and J lost 10 bases; unmatched junction nucleotides: 7. Germline V CDR1 and CDR2: SGHRS, YFSETQ. This CDR3 has 14 residues. CDR3 nucleotide sequence: TGCGCCAGCAGCCCGGACAGGGGGCCCCGAGAGCAGTTCTTC. Translated, it gives CASSPDRGPREQFF.

With respect to this clone: At one of its ends the junction is not consistent with the germline gene, which may arise from a read error. V usage is TRBV4-1 and J usage is TRBJ1-5, with a weak D call TRBD1 (5 bases). Germline-derived CDR1 and CDR2 are MGHRA and YSYEKL. The CDR3 is made up of 14 amino acids. The CDR3 sequence: CASSQVREGQPQNF. CDR3 nucleotide sequence: TGCGCCAGCAGCCAAGTCAGGGAGGGTCAGCCCCAGAATTTT.

V is TRBV7-9 and J is TRBJ1-5; TRBD1 matches 8 bases. V was clipped by 5 bases and J by 1 base; unmatched bases: 10. This CDR3 has 17 amino acids. CDR1 and CDR2 from the germline V gene are SEHNR and FQNEAQ (reference sequence). This CDR3 is CASSRNDRGRSNQPQHF. CDR3 sequence (DNA): TGTGCCAGCAGCCGAAACGACAGGGGAAGAAGCAATCAGCCCCAGCATTTT.

For this clone: One end of the junction does not line up with germline, which may come from a read error. The genes are TRBV7-7 and TRBJ1-5; D may be TRBD1 (5 bases). CDR3 size: 13 residues. The germline V gene has CDR1 SSHAT and CDR2 FNYEAQ (reference sequence). The CDR3 region has the DNA TGTGCTAGCAGTCCGGACATAGATCAGCCCCAGCATTTT. Its protein product is CASSPDIDQPQHF. The entire variable domain, with the rest obtained from reference TRBV7-7 and TRBJ1-5, is as follows: GAGVSQSPRYKVTKRGQDVTLRCDPISSHATLYWYQQALGQGPEFLTYFNYEAQPDKSGLPSDRFSAERPEGSISTLTIQRTEQRDSAMYRCASSPDIDQPQHFGDGTRLSIL.